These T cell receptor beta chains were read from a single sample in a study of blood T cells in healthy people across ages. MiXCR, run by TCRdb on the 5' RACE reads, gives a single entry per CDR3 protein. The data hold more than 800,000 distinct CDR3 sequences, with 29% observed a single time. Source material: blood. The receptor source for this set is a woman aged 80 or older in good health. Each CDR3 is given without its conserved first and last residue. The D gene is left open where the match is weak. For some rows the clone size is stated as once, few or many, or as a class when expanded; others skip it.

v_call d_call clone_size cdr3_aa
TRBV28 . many ASNEWGANYGYT
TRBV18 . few ASSPLDRTSGYT
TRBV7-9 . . AGSLDRGRNGYT
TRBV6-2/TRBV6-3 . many ASSYFRPGKDTQY
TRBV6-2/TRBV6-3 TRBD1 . ASSYSGQGKNSDTQY
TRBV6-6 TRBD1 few ASSYTTGATNYGYT
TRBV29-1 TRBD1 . SAIPGTGNYGYT
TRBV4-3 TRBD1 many ASGPTGNSYNEQF
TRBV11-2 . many ASSLDRRSTQY
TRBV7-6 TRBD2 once ASSPLGAGRVDTQY
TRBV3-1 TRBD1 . ASSLSGTGLKGEKLF
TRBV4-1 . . ASSGQGYSEQY
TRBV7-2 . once ASSDGGVRSNQPQH
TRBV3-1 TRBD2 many ASSPSGIAKNIQY
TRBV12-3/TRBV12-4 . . ASSLIGLHQPQH
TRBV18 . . ASSPPGRHSYEQY
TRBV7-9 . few ASSLAGVHSPLH
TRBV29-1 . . SVETGAGGTGELF
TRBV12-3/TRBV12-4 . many ASSLYWSQETQY
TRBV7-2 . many ASSTGNEKLF
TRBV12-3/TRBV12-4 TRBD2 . ASSATSGRAKDTQY
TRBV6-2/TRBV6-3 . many ASSTILRSNEQF
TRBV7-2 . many ASRSSIHTEAF
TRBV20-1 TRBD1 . SAGRDRAEAF
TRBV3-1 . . ASSQGTLRNTEAF
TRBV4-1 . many ASSQDKQGRNEQF
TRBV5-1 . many ASSGGRSNQPQH
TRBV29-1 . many SVFGDSYEQY
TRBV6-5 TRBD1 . ASSSRTGGVFSAQY
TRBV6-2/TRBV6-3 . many ASSYHGGSTEAF
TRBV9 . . ASSVGVQDEQY
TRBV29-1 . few SGGLRGQPQH
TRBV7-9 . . ASSPTYSGNTIY
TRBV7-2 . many ASSAEGRLVTDTQY
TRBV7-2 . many ASSTGRYGYT
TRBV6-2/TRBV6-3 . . ASSYQGPSPLH
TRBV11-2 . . ASSSVGGTEAF
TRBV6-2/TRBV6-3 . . ASTSRSNQPQH
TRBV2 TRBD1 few ASHLTGDTEAF
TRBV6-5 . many ASSYSSQGGNEKLF
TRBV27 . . ASQFLGQKETQY
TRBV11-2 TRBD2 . ASNPRNGGETQF
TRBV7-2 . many ASRLAAGSTDTQY
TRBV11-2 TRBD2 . ASSPGTSGGTDTRY